The rows below give T cell receptor beta chains drawn from one sample of a study of blood T cell repertoires in COVID-19. Libraries were prepared by immunoSEQ multiplex PCR; TCRdb keeps only in-frame clonotypes and omits some of them. The sample shows 140,000 to 150,000 clones, about 83% of them seen only once. The sequenced sample was peripheral blood. These receptors all come from a man aged 50 to 60 with acute or convalescent COVID-19. Each CDR3 is given with its conserved first and last residue. A D gene is named only where the DNA matches it firmly. Some rows have no size entry. The others give once, few or many, or a class for an expanded clone.

>TRBJ1-2|TRBV7-9|-|12|-
TGTGCCAGCAGCTTAGGTAATGATGGCTACACCTTC
CASSLGNDGYTF
>TRBJ1-2|TRBV10-3|-|10|-
TGTGCCATCGGCCAGGGACACTACACCTTC
CAIGQGHYTF
>TRBJ2-1|TRBV24-1|-|15|TRBD2
TGTGCCACCAGTGAGGAAGCGGGGGGGGAATATGAGCAGTTCTTC
CATSEEAGGEYEQFF
>TRBJ1-3|TRBV20-1|once|15|TRBD1
TGCAGTGCCAGTCCCGGGACAGGGTTTGGAAACACCATATATTTT
CSASPGTGFGNTIYF
>TRBJ1-4|TRBV10-3|-|13|-
TGTGCCATCAGTGCAAGCCCTGGTGAAAAACTGTTTTTT
CAISASPGEKLFF
>TRBJ2-5|TRBV24-1|-|17|-
TGTGCCACCACCACGTGGGCCAGCCGAACGATACAAGAGACCCAGTACTTC
CATTTWASRTIQETQYF
>TRBJ2-3|TRBV7-2|-|16|TRBD2
TGTGCCAGCAGCTTAGGAGCGGCGGGGGGGCTCGATACGCAGTATTTT
CASSLGAAGGLDTQYF
>TRBJ1-5|TRBV18|once|13|TRBD1
TGTGCCAGCTCACTTGACAGGGATCAGCCCCAGCATTTT
CASSLDRDQPQHF
>TRBJ2-7|TRBV5-1|-|15|TRBD2
TGCGCCAGCAGCTCCGCTAGCGGGGGGGCCGACGAGCAGTACTTC
CASSSASGGADEQYF
>TRBJ1-1|TRBV30|-|17|TRBD1
TGTGCCTGGAGTGTACCAGGGGACAGGGGGCGCGGCACTGAAGCTTTCTTT
CAWSVPGDRGRGTEAFF
>TRBJ2-4|TRBV30|-|13|-
TGTGCCTGGAGTCTGGACAGTTGGAACATTCAGTACTTC
CAWSLDSWNIQYF
>TRBJ1-1|TRBV6-5|-|14|TRBD1
TGTGCCAGCAGTCGGGACAGGGGGAACACTGAAGCTTTCTTT
CASSRDRGNTEAFF
>TRBJ2-1|TRBV6-5|many|15|TRBD2
TGTGCCAGCACCACCCTTAGCGGGGGGGCAGATGAGCAGTTCTTC
CASTTLSGGADEQFF
>TRBJ1-2|TRBV5-1|-|13|-
TGCGCCAGCAGCTTGGAGGGGGACGATGGCTACACCTTC
CASSLEGDDGYTF
>TRBJ2-1|TRBV7-2|-|19|TRBD2
TGTGCCAGCAGCTTAGCGGTAGCGGGGGGGCCTATCTCCTACAATGAGCAGTTCTTC
CASSLAVAGGPISYNEQFF
>TRBJ2-1|TRBV2|-|12|-
TGTGCCAGCGCCCAAAACAGGAATGAGCAGTTCTTC
CASAQNRNEQFF
>TRBJ1-2|TRBV19|-|15|TRBD1
TGTGCCAGTAGTAACCGACAGGGGCTAACCTATGGCTACACCTTC
CASSNRQGLTYGYTF
>TRBJ2-5|TRBV7-2|-|16|TRBD2
TGTGCCAGCAGCCTCCCGACTAGCGGGGTATGGGAGACCCAGTACTTC
CASSLPTSGVWETQYF
>TRBJ2-2|TRBV10-2|-|14|-
TGCGCCAGCAAGTACAGACCAGAGACGGGGGAGCTGTTTTTT
CASKYRPETGELFF
>TRBJ1-3|TRBV30|-|13|-
TGTGCCTGGAGCAGGACTGCTGGAAACACCATATATTTT
CAWSRTAGNTIYF
>TRBJ1-2|TRBV6-5|-|11|-
TGTGCCAGCAGCCGCGGACTAGGCTACACCTTC
CASSRGLGYTF
>TRBJ1-4|TRBV15|-|14|TRBD1
TGTGCCACCAGCATACCCGACAGGGCGGAAAAACTGTTTTTT
CATSIPDRAEKLFF
>TRBJ1-5|TRBV2|once|14|-
TGTGCCAGCAGCTTGAGCGCGATGAATCAGCCCCAGCATTTT
CASSLSAMNQPQHF
>TRBJ1-5|TRBV19|few|18|TRBD1
TGTGCCAGTAGTGGGCGACAGGGCCAAGGATCGGGCAATCAGCCCCAGCATTTT
CASSGRQGQGSGNQPQHF
>TRBJ1-5|TRBV12-5|-|15|-
TGTGCTAGTGGTTTGGTACAGCATAGCAATCAGCCCCAGCATTTT
CASGLVQHSNQPQHF
>TRBJ1-6|TRBV9|-|15|-
TGTGCCAGCAGCGTAGCAGGGATCGGCGTTTCACCCCTCCACTTT
CASSVAGIGVSPLHF
>TRBJ1-4|TRBV5-1|-|17|TRBD1
TGCGCCAGCAGCACCCACGCTCGACAGGGTTCAAATGAAAAACTGTTTTTT
CASSTHARQGSNEKLFF
>TRBJ2-5|TRBV9|-|17|TRBD2
TGTGCCAGCAGCGATGGGACTAGCGGGGGGGCTGGAGAGACCCAGTACTTC
CASSDGTSGGAGETQYF
>TRBJ2-1|TRBV2|-|14|TRBD2
TGTGCCAGCGGGGGGGGTCCGAACTACAATGAGCAGTTCTTC
CASGGGPNYNEQFF
>TRBJ1-6|TRBV4-1|few|16|-
TGCGCCAGCAGCCAAGATTCGTCAGTTTCTAATTCACCCCTCCACTTT
CASSQDSSVSNSPLHF
>TRBJ2-2|TRBV2|-|15|-
TGTGCCAGCAGGGTGGATTCAACCGGGGCCGGGGAGCTGTTTTTT
CASRVDSTGAGELFF
>TRBJ1-6|TRBV6-6|-|16|TRBD1
TGTGCCAGCAGTACCCGGACAGGGGCCCATAATTCACCCCTCCACTTT
CASSTRTGAHNSPLHF
>TRBJ2-7|TRBV5-1|-|15|TRBD2
TGCGCCAGCAGCTCCTCTAGCGGGGGCTACTACGAGCAGTACTTC
CASSSSSGGYYEQYF
>TRBJ2-2|TRBV30|-|16|TRBD2
TGTGCCTGGGGGAGACAAGGACTAGCGGCAACCGGGGAGCTGTTTTTT
CAWGRQGLAATGELFF
>TRBJ1-1|TRBV2|once|12|-
TGTGCCTTGGGGAGGACGAACACTGAAGCTTTCTTT
CALGRTNTEAFF
>TRBJ1-1|TRBV4-1|-|17|-
TGCGCCAGCAGCCAAGATAGAAGTAGGAGGGGTATCACTGAAGCTTTCTTT
CASSQDRSRRGITEAFF
>TRBJ2-1|TRBV11-2|-|16|TRBD2
TGTGCCAGCAGCCCCTTACTAGCGGGGGCCTACAATGAGCAGTTCTTC
CASSPLLAGAYNEQFF
>TRBJ1-5|TRBV5-8|-|14|-
TGTGCCAGCAGCCCAACAGGGAGATTTCAGCCCCAGCATTTT
CASSPTGRFQPQHF
>TRBJ2-1|TRBV11-2|-|13|TRBD1
TGTGCCAGCAGCCTGGACAGGGGGAATGAGCAGTTCTTC
CASSLDRGNEQFF
>TRBJ1-1|TRBV30|-|15|TRBD1
TGTGCCTGGAGTGGACAGGGAAGGCTGAACACTGAAGCTTTCTTT
CAWSGQGRLNTEAFF
>TRBJ2-3|TRBV3-1/TRBV3-2|-|14|TRBD2
TGTGCCAGCAGAAGGACTAGCGAGGGAGATACGCAGTATTTT
CASRRTSEGDTQYF
>TRBJ2-5|TRBV19|few|14|TRBD1
TGTGCCAGTAGTATAGGGGACAGGGCCGAGACCCAGTACTTC
CASSIGDRAETQYF
>TRBJ2-3|TRBV18|-|15|-
TGTGCCAGCTCACCATACGGTTCTAGCACAGATACGCAGTATTTT
CASSPYGSSTDTQYF
>TRBJ1-2|TRBV27|-|15|TRBD1
TGTGCCAGCAGTTTCGTGGACAGGGGAGTTCATGGCTACACCTTC
CASSFVDRGVHGYTF
>TRBJ1-1|TRBV10-2|-|15|TRBD1
TGCGCCAGCAGTGACCGAACAGGGGGAATCACTGAAGCTTTCTTT
CASSDRTGGITEAFF
>TRBJ2-2|TRBV6-5|-|14|-
TGTGCCAGCACGATGGGCACCAACACCGGGGAGCTGTTTTTT
CASTMGTNTGELFF